These T cell receptor beta chains were read from a single sample in a study of shared clonotypes between healthy human individuals. Repertoires were generated with immunoSEQ multiplex PCR, while TCRdb's copy carries only in-frame clones and drops some. Altogether 2 million to 2.5 million clones are present, approximately 94% being singletons, with the ten largest covering less than 0.15%. Sequenced input: naive CD4+ T cells sorted from blood. All receptors derive from a man in his late teens or twenties in good health. CDR3s include the opening cysteine and the closing phenylalanine or tryptophan. D genes are given only for firm matches. Clone size appears in some rows only: once, few, many, or a class for an expanded clone.

clone size	V gene	J gene	D gene	CDR3 DNA	CDR3 protein
once	TRBV6-5	TRBJ1-4	NA	TGTGCCAGCAGCGGGTCAGCGCCTAATGAAAAACTGTTTTTT	CASSGSAPNEKLFF
NA	TRBV6-1	TRBJ1-1	NA	TGTGCCAGCAGTGAATCGGGGGCCAAAGCTTTCTTT	CASSESGAKAFF
NA	TRBV18	TRBJ1-1	NA	TGTGCCAGCTCACCAATCTTGGACACTGAAGCTTTCTTT	CASSPILDTEAFF
NA	TRBV6-5	TRBJ2-1	NA	TGTGCCAGCAGTTTAACTAGCCACAGCTCCTACAATGAGCAGTTCTTC	CASSLTSHSSYNEQFF
NA	TRBV4-3	TRBJ1-5	NA	TGCGCCAGCAGCCAAGATCGTTGGGGGTCCAATCAGCCCCAGCATTTT	CASSQDRWGSNQPQHF
NA	TRBV19	TRBJ1-6	TRBD1	TGTGCCAGTAGTATAGGGGACAGATTGAATTCACCCCTCCACTTT	CASSIGDRLNSPLHF
few	TRBV5-4	TRBJ1-6	NA	TGTGCCAGCAGCTTGATGGGGGTTACTAACAATTCACCCCTCCACTTT	CASSLMGVTNNSPLHF
NA	TRBV19	TRBJ1-5	TRBD1	TGTGCCAGTAGTGAACAGGGGGCGGGGCCCCAGCATTTT	CASSEQGAGPQHF
NA	TRBV2	TRBJ1-2	NA	TGTGCCAGCAATCGAGTAGGGACTACCACCCCTATGGCCTTC	CASNRVGTTTPMAF
NA	TRBV6-1	TRBJ2-3	TRBD2	TGTGCCAGCAGTGAGGTGGCGGGGGGCCTCACAGATACGCAGTATTTT	CASSEVAGGLTDTQYF
NA	TRBV5-4	TRBJ2-1	TRBD2	TGTGCCAGCAGCATGGGAGGGGAGAAGTACAATGAGCAGTTCTTC	CASSMGGEKYNEQFF
NA	TRBV6-5	TRBJ2-7	NA	TGTGCCAGCAGTTACTCGACGGACTCCTACGAGCAGTACTTC	CASSYSTDSYEQYF
NA	TRBV11-2	TRBJ1-1	TRBD1	TGTGCCAGCAGCTTAGCTGGGACAGGGGTGATAACTGAAGCTTTCTTT	CASSLAGTGVITEAFF
NA	TRBV7-2	TRBJ2-3	TRBD2	TGTGCCAGCAGCTTAAACGGCGGGAGTTGGGATACGCAGTATTTT	CASSLNGGSWDTQYF
once	TRBV7-2	TRBJ2-7	NA	TGTGCCAGCAGCTATGTCTCTCTTACCTACGAGCAGTACTTC	CASSYVSLTYEQYF
NA	TRBV29-1	TRBJ2-1	TRBD1	TGCAGCGTCGACCCTAGGGACAGGGTAGATGAGCAGTTCTTC	CSVDPRDRVDEQFF
NA	TRBV6-1	TRBJ1-5	TRBD1	TGTGCCAGCAGTGGGGGGACAGGGCAGTATAGCAATCAGCCCCAGCATTTT	CASSGGTGQYSNQPQHF
NA	TRBV6-1	TRBJ1-2	NA	TGTGCCAGCAGTGAGTCCGGGCGTTTCAAGAGCTATGGCTACACCTTC	CASSESGRFKSYGYTF
NA	TRBV28	TRBJ2-7	NA	TGTGCCAGCACTCAGGGATTCGCCTACGAGCAGTACTTC	CASTQGFAYEQYF
NA	TRBV5-1	TRBJ2-7	NA	TGCGCCAGCAGCCAAGATCCGGGACCGACCTACGAGCAGTACTTC	CASSQDPGPTYEQYF
NA	TRBV18	TRBJ2-7	TRBD1	TGTGCCAGCTCCCCTGGGACAGGGTCGTACGAGCAGTACTTC	CASSPGTGSYEQYF
NA	TRBV6-1	TRBJ2-4	TRBD2	TGTGCCAGCAGTGAAGATTCTAGCGGGGGAATCCTAGCCAAAAACATTCAGTACTTC	CASSEDSSGGILAKNIQYF
NA	TRBV5-1	TRBJ2-5	NA	TGCGCCAGCAGCCATGGGACTTCCCAAGAGACCCAGTACTTC	CASSHGTSQETQYF
NA	TRBV7-8	TRBJ2-7	NA	TGTGCCAGCAGCTTAGTAGGCAGTAGTATTTCCTACGAGCAGTACTTC	CASSLVGSSISYEQYF
NA	TRBV5-4	TRBJ2-5	TRBD2	TGTGCCAGCAGCGACACCGGGACTAGCGGGGGGGCCCGGGAGACCCAGTACTTC	CASSDTGTSGGARETQYF
NA	TRBV7-2	TRBJ2-6	NA	TGTGCCAGCAGCCGAGGGCAGGGCGAAGGGGCCAACGTCCTGACTTTC	CASSRGQGEGANVLTF
once	TRBV10-1	TRBJ2-5	NA	TGCGCCAGCAGTGATAGGGGTGGAGAGACCCAGTACTTC	CASSDRGGETQYF
NA	TRBV19	TRBJ2-5	NA	TGTGCCAGTAAAGCTAGCGTGAACCAAGAGACCCAGTACTTC	CASKASVNQETQYF
NA	TRBV5-1	TRBJ2-1	NA	TGCGCCAGCAGCATAGGGAGCCCCGGGGGCTACAATGAGCAGTTCTTC	CASSIGSPGGYNEQFF
NA	TRBV5-4	TRBJ2-7	TRBD1	TGTGCCACAAGAGACAGGGTCACCTACGAGCAGTACTTC	CATRDRVTYEQYF
NA	TRBV27	TRBJ2-3	TRBD2	TGTGCCAGCAGTTTCCGGGGGGGCTCCGGCACAGATACGCAGTATTTT	CASSFRGGSGTDTQYF
NA	TRBV7-9	TRBJ2-2	TRBD1	TGTGCCAGCAGATTCGGTCTAGGACAGGGTAAAACCGGGGAGCTGTTTTTT	CASRFGLGQGKTGELFF
NA	TRBV19	TRBJ2-3	NA	TGTGCCAGTAGTATTTTCGGGCTAGAACTGGATACGCAGTATTTT	CASSIFGLELDTQYF
NA	TRBV27	TRBJ2-7	NA	TGTGCCAGCAGTTTATCCCCGCCGACAGTCGCCACCTACGAGCAGTACTTC	CASSLSPPTVATYEQYF
once	TRBV6-1	TRBJ2-7	NA	TGTGCCAGCAGTGTGGGGGCCCAACTCGAGCAGTACTTC	CASSVGAQLEQYF
NA	TRBV19	TRBJ2-7	TRBD1	TGTGCCAGTAGTACTCCCGGCGGGACAGGGGGAGAGCAGTACTTC	CASSTPGGTGGEQYF
NA	TRBV27	TRBJ1-2	TRBD1	TGTGCCAGCAGTTTAGGGACAGGGGGCATGAGGGGCTACACCTTC	CASSLGTGGMRGYTF
NA	TRBV4-3	TRBJ2-3	NA	TGCGCCAGCAGTCCAAGTAGGGCTCAAGTGGGTCCAGATACGCAGTATTTT	CASSPSRAQVGPDTQYF
NA	TRBV18	TRBJ1-2	TRBD1	TGTGCCAGCTCGACAGGGCCCGCTAACTATGGCTACACCTTC	CASSTGPANYGYTF
NA	TRBV10-3	TRBJ1-4	NA	TGTGCCATCAGTCAAGCAACTAATGAAAAACTGTTTTTT	CAISQATNEKLFF
once	TRBV2	TRBJ2-5	TRBD2	TGTGCCAGCTGTAAGAGCGGGGGGGCGACCCAGTACTTC	CASCKSGGATQYF
NA	TRBV18	TRBJ1-5	NA	TGTGCCAGCTCACCCACAAATTCGGGCAATCAGCCCCAGCATTTT	CASSPTNSGNQPQHF
once	TRBV30	TRBJ2-7	TRBD1	TGTGCCTGGAGTGCCGGACAGGGTTTCGGGTACGAGCAGTACTTC	CAWSAGQGFGYEQYF
NA	TRBV29-1	TRBJ2-7	NA	TGCAGCGTTGAAGATAACGGCTGGGAGCAGTACTTC	CSVEDNGWEQYF
NA	TRBV5-1	TRBJ1-1	NA	TGCGCCAGCAGCTTGGGTGTGGCTGTCGGCACTGAAGCTTTCTTT	CASSLGVAVGTEAFF
NA	TRBV9	TRBJ2-5	TRBD2	TGTGCCAGCAGCCCCTCCCAAGCGGGAGGCTCGGAGACCCAGTACTTC	CASSPSQAGGSETQYF
NA	TRBV15	TRBJ1-1	NA	TGTGCCACCAGCGGACGGAACACTGAAGCTTTCTTT	CATSGRNTEAFF
NA	TRBV10-3	TRBJ2-7	NA	TGTGCCATCAGGGAGGCCTACGAGCAGTACTTC	CAIREAYEQYF
NA	TRBV7-2	TRBJ2-7	NA	TGTGCCAGCAGCTTAAAACTCTGGGATGGACAGAAACCCCACGAGCAGTACTTC	CASSLKLWDGQKPHEQYF
NA	TRBV19	TRBJ1-5	TRBD1	TGTGCCAGTAGGTCTACAGGGGGTAGCAATCAGCCCCAGCATTTT	CASRSTGGSNQPQHF
NA	TRBV11-1	TRBJ2-3	TRBD2	TGTGCCAGCAGCTCCCGGCTAGCGGGGCCCCTTGTGGCAGATACGCAGTATTTT	CASSSRLAGPLVADTQYF
once	TRBV10-3	TRBJ2-7	TRBD1	TGTGCCATCCAGACAGGGAAGGGCTACGAGCAGTACTTC	CAIQTGKGYEQYF
NA	TRBV5-1	TRBJ2-1	NA	TGCGCCAGCAGCTTGGGGCCCCCTCACAATGAGCAGTTCTTC	CASSLGPPHNEQFF
NA	TRBV5-1	TRBJ1-1	NA	TGCGCCAGCACCCCCCCAGGGATGAACACTGAAGCTTTCTTT	CASTPPGMNTEAFF
NA	TRBV11-2	TRBJ1-4	NA	TGTGCCAGCAGCGCAGGGGCCCCCAATGAAAAACTGTTTTTT	CASSAGAPNEKLFF
NA	TRBV10-3	TRBJ2-5	TRBD2	TGTGCCATCAGCCCCCTAGCGGGGCAGGGGGAGACCCAGTACTTC	CAISPLAGQGETQYF
NA	TRBV7-9	TRBJ1-2	NA	TGTGCCAGCAACTCCATACAGCAGACTGGCTACACCTTC	CASNSIQQTGYTF